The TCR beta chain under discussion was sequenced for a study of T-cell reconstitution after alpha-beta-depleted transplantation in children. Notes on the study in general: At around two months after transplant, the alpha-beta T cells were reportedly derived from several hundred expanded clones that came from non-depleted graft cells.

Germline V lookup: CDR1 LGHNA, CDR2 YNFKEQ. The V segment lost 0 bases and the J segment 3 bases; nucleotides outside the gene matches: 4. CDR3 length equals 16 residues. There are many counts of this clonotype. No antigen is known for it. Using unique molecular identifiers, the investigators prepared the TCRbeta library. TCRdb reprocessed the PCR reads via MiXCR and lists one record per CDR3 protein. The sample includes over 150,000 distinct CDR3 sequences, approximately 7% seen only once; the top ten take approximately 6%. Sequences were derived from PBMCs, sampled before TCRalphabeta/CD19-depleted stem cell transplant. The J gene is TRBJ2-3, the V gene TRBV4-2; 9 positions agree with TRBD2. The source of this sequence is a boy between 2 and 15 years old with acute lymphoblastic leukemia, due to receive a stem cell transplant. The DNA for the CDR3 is TGTGCCAGCAGCCAAGAACTAGCGGGTAGTACAGATACGCAGTATTTT. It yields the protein CASSQELAGSTDTQYF.